The 14 T cell receptor beta chains in this list originate from one sample, sequenced in a study of shared clonotypes between healthy human individuals (dated by TCRdb to the early 2020s). Library prep was done by the immunoSEQ multiplex PCR assay. Imported from immuneACCESS, the table was reduced by TCRdb to in-frame sequences with V and J called. These copies leave out some clones; in studies compared against another copy, an unresolved V gene accounts for under half, and the cause of the remainder is not known. The sample records fewer than 400,000 clones, 74% of which are singletons. The ten biggest clones cover about 9.4% of the sample. What was sequenced was memory CD4+ T cells sorted from blood. The cell subset or site label, as the study defines it: CD45RA-negative fraction. These receptors originate from a man under 40 in good health.

This clone occurred a few times. The chain uses TRBV6-5 and TRBJ1-1; 8 nucleotides line up with TRBD1. The CDR3 consists of 14 residues. The V segment lost 5 bases and the J segment 4 bases; nucleotides outside the gene matches: 6. Germline V gene sequence: CDR1 MNHEY, CDR2 SVGAGI. The CDR3 region is CASSTHTGGTEAFF. The DNA of the CDR3 is TGTGCCAGCAGTACTCACACAGGGGGCACTGAAGCTTTCTTT.

This clone was observed many times. The chain joins TRBV18 to TRBJ2-7, with TRBD2 matching 10 bases. J gave up 2 bases and V 5 bases, and 6 bases lay outside the gene matches. CDR1 and CDR2 from the germline V gene are KGHSH and LQKENI. CDR3 length: 15 residues. The CDR3 sequence: CASSRPSGRAYEQYF. The CDR3 DNA sequence: TGTGCCAGCTCAAGGCCGAGCGGGAGGGCCTACGAGCAGTACTTC.

Concerning this clone itself: This sample also contains other DNA sequences that code for the same CDR3. V usage is TRBV20-1 and J usage is TRBJ2-7; D unclear. Germline CDR1 and CDR2: DFQATT and SNEGSKA (reference sequence). This CDR3 is built from 11 residues. Deletions cut 3 bases from V and 4 bases from J, with 7 bases between. Here the CDR3 reads CSARAEYEQYF. CDR3 nucleotides: TGCAGTGCTAGGGCGGAATACGAGCAGTACTTC.

The rearrangement joins TRBV7-8 to TRBJ2-4; D unresolved. Germline V lookup: CDR1 SGHVS, CDR2 FQNEAQ. The CDR3 runs to 13 residues. Trimming removed 5 bases from V and 2 bases from J, with 7 bases in between. The CDR3 here is CASSPYTKNIQYF. CDR3 DNA sequence: TGTGCCAGCAGCCCTTATACCAAAAACATTCAGTACTTC.

This clone was counted ten times or more. The rearrangement joins TRBV4-2 to TRBJ2-7, with D perhaps given as TRBD1 or TRBD2 (5 bases each). Between the trimmed V and J ends, which lost 5 bases and 3 bases, there was a span of 14 bases. This CDR3 spans 14 amino acids. Germline lookup yields CDR1 LGHNA and CDR2 YNFKEQ. The CDR3 nucleotides read TGTGCCAGCAGCTCCGGGACCCTGTTCTACGAGCAGTACTTC. It specifies CASSSGTLFYEQYF.

A few counts support this clone. The chain uses TRBV10-1 and TRBJ2-7, with D tentatively TRBD2 (5 bases). V dropped 7 bases and J dropped 0 bases, with 13 bases sitting between them. Germline V gene data show CDR1 as WNHNN and CDR2 as SYGVQD (reference sequence). The CDR3 has 14 amino acids. CDR3 DNA sequence: TGCGCCAGCACTAGGACTCAAAGCTCCTACGAGCAGTACTTC. It encodes CASTRTQSSYEQYF.

This sequence joins TRBV6-5 and TRBJ1-2; the match to TRBD1 covers 7 bases. J lost 7 bases, V lost 6 bases, and 5 bases had no gene match. CDR1 MNHEY and CDR2 SVGAGI come from the germline V gene. The CDR3 loop spans 12 amino acids. In DNA form, the CDR3 reads TGTGCCAGCAGGCCAGACAGGGCTGGCTACACCTTC. Its protein product is CASRPDRAGYTF.

As to this clone: Other nucleotide sequences in the sample specify the same CDR3. The J gene is TRBJ1-1, the V gene TRBV25-1; the D is unclear. Trimming left V 6 bases short and J 0 bases short, with 5 bases between. Germline loops: CDR1 MGHDK, CDR2 SYGVNS. The CDR3 has 12 residues. The DNA of the CDR3 is TGTGCCAGCAGCAGACTGAACACTGAAGCTTTCTTT. It codes for CASSRLNTEAFF. Drawing the rest from reference TRBV25-1 and TRBJ1-1, the complete variable domain is EADIYQTPRYLVIGTGKKITLECSQTMGHDKMYWYQQDPGMELHLIHYSYGVNSTEKGDLSSESTVSRIRTEHFPLTLESARPSHTSQYLCASSRLNTEAFFGQGTRLTVV.

The chain recombines TRBV10-2 with TRBJ2-7; D is uncertain. The germline V gene encodes CDR1 WSHSY and CDR2 SAAADI. V lost 9 bases to trimming and J lost 2 bases, with 11 bases between them. The CDR3 covers 12 residues. CDR3 loop: CASRSGPYEQYF. The CDR3 coding sequence is TGCGCCAGTCGGTCAGGCCCCTACGAGCAGTACTTC.

The chain couples TRBV5-1 to TRBJ1-1; perhaps TRBD1 as D (5 bases). Germline V CDR1 and CDR2: SGHRS, YFSETQ. V lost 3 bases and J 1 base, leaving 13 bases between the germline ends. The CDR3 covers 15 residues. The CDR3 region has the DNA TGCGCCAGCAGCTGGGGGGGTCAGTCGAACACTGAAGCTTTCTTT. Translating gives CASSWGGQSNTEAFF.

V usage is TRBV18 and J usage is TRBJ1-2; a possible D gene is TRBD1 (5 bases). Germline values: CDR1 KGHSH, CDR2 LQKENI. The CDR3 covers 14 residues. The V end was cut by 5 bases, the J end by 2 bases, with 12 bases between. CDR3 coding DNA: TGTGCCAGCTCATCGGGACCGGCAAACTATGGCTACACCTTC. As protein: CASSSGPANYGYTF.

This clone was detected only once. V usage is TRBV6-5 and J usage is TRBJ1-1; D ambiguous. V lost 7 bases and J 0 bases, leaving 9 bases between the germline ends. The CDR3 length is 13 residues. In germline, CDR1 is MNHEY, CDR2 SVGAGI. CDR3 protein: CASKGGMNTEAFF. In DNA form, the CDR3 reads TGTGCCAGCAAAGGTGGGATGAACACTGAAGCTTTCTTT.

V usage is TRBV5-1 and J usage is TRBJ2-2; TRBD1 aligns across 7 bases. There are 15 residues in the CDR3. Trimming removed 6 bases from V and 5 bases from J; junction bases left unmatched: 10. From germline, CDR1 is SGHRS and CDR2 YFSETQ. The CDR3 loop is CASNWGTADTGELFF. CDR3 nucleotides: TGCGCCAGCAACTGGGGGACAGCGGATACCGGGGAGCTGTTTTTT. Full variable domain (outside the CDR3, taken from reference TRBV5-1 and TRBJ2-2): KAGVTQTPRYLIKTRGQQVTLSCSPISGHRSVSWYQQTPGQGLQFLFEYFSETQRNKGNFPGRFSGRQFSNSRSEMNVSTLELGDSALYLCASNWGTADTGELFFGEGSRLTVL.

The chain combines TRBV9 with TRBJ2-6; D uncertain. Germline V gene sequence: CDR1 SGDLS, CDR2 YYNGEE. The germline V and J ends were trimmed by 3 bases and 4 bases, with 8 bases remaining between them. CDR3 length: 14 amino acids. The CDR3 DNA reads TGTGCCAGCAGCGCACAATACGGGGCCAACGTCCTGACTTTC. Protein product: CASSAQYGANVLTF.